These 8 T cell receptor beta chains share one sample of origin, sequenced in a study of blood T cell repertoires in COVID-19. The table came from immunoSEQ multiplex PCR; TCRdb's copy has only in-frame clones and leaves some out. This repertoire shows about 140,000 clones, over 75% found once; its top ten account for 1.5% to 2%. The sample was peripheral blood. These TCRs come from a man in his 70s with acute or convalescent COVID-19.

CDR3 sequence: CASSRTGGDEKLFF. In DNA, the CDR3 is TGTGCCAGCAGTCGGACAGGGGGCGATGAAAAACTGTTTTTT. This chain joins TRBV3-1 (or the pseudogene TRBV3-2) and TRBJ1-4, with 11 bases that match TRBD1. CDR1 is LGHDT, CDR2 YNNKEL, per germline (reference sequence). With V trimmed by 6 bases and J by 6 bases, 3 bases remained unmatched. This CDR3 is built from 14 residues.

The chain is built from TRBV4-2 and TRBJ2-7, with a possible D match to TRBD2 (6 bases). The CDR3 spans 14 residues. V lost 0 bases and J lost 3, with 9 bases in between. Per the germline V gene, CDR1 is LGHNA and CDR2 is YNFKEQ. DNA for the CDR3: TGTGCCAGCAGCCAAGACGTGGGGGGCTACGAGCAGTACTTC. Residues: CASSQDVGGYEQYF.

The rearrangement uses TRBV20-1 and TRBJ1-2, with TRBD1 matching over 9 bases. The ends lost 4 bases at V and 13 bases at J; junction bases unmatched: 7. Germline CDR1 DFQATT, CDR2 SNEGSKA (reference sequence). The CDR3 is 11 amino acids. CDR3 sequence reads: CSAIRDRAFTF. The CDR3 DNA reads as TGCAGTGCTATTCGGGACAGGGCCTTCACCTTC.

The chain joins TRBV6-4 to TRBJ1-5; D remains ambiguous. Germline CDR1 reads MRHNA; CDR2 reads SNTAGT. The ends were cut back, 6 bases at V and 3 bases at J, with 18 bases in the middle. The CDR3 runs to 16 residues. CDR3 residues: CASSPRGGRNNQPQHF. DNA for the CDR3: TGTGCCAGCAGCCCCCGCGGAGGGAGAAACAATCAGCCCCAGCATTTT.

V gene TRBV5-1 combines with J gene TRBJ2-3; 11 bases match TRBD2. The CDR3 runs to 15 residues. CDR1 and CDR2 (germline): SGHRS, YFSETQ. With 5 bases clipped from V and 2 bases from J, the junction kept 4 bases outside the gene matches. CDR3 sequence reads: CASRTSGRITDTQYF. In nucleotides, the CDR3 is TGCGCCAGCAGAACTAGCGGGAGAATCACAGATACGCAGTATTTT.

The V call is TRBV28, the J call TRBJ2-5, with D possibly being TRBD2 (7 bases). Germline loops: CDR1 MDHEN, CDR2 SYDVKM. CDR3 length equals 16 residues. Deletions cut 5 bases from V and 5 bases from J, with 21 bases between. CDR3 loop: CASSKGWPGEGETQYF. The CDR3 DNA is TGTGCCAGCAGTAAAGGTTGGCCAGGGGAGGGGGAGACCCAGTACTTC.

DNA for the CDR3: TGTGCCAGCAGCTTAGGAGACAGGGGTAGCACAGATACGCAGTATTTT. Encoded protein: CASSLGDRGSTDTQYF. This chain uses TRBV11-3 with TRBJ2-3; TRBD1 matches 8 bases. V trimming: 1 base; J trimming: 0 bases; junction bases outside the gene matches: 3. CDR1 SGHNT and CDR2 YENEEA come from the germline V gene. The CDR3 totals 16 residues.

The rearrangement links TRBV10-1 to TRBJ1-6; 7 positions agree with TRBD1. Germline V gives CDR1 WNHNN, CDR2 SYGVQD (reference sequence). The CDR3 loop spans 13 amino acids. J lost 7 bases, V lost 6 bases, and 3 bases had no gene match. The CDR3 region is CASRQGKNSPLHF. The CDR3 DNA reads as TGCGCCAGCAGACAGGGGAAGAATTCACCCCTCCACTTT.